This T cell receptor (beta chain) was sequenced for a study of Ad26.COV2.S vaccination and SARS-CoV-2 variants. Study in general: Donor allocation was to the COV1001 Ad26.COV2.S trial arm.

The method was immunoSEQ multiplex PCR; TCRdb's version includes in-frame clones alone and lacks a portion of them. The sample contains fewer than 800,000 clones, around 92% of which appear only once. Concerning this clone: Its antigen is unidentified.

Treatment defined: approximately 18 received Ad26.COV2.S at low or high dose, single or two shots; about five received placebo; per-sample allocation not given. Sampling occurred on day 63 after the first vaccine or placebo injection. Boston hosted the donor, who was an adult aged 18-55 years. Participants' vaccine, an Ad26 vector, delivered Wuhan-strain SARS-CoV-2 spike. CDR3 length equals 15 residues. Trimming stripped 2 bases from V and 0 bases from J, with 8 bases between. Germline assignment: CDR1 SEHNR and CDR2 FQNEAQ (reference sequence). Overall study results and limits: Measures of TCR breadth and depth may have fallen short of total T cell responses.

The specimen comprised peripheral blood, sampled in a trial of Ad26.COV2.S vaccine versus placebo. The V call is TRBV7-9, the J call TRBJ1-3; D gene uncertain. This clonotype originated in a person aged 18-65 years who received the Ad26.COV2.S COVID-19 vaccine or a placebo. The CDR3 loop reads CASSLRADSGNTIYF. In DNA, the CDR3 is TGTGCCAGCAGCTTACGGGCAGACTCTGGAAACACCATATATTTT.